This entry is about one TCR beta chain. The antigen is undetermined. For TCR beta, libraries came from iRepertoire HTBI primers and Arm-PCR of CDR3 regions. Original processing methods: Among the samples, 62 TRBV and 14 to 15 TRBJ segments were identified. TCRdb reprocessed the multiplex PCR reads with MiXCR, giving one entry per CDR3 protein. TCRdb, rather than the study authors, made the V and J calls. The sample has some 340,000 distinct CDR3 sequences; 12% are singletons. This specimen belongs to a study of regulatory T cells in long-lasting Graves disease. The time point was: newly diagnosed GD, antithyroid drugs for less than 3 months. PBMC RNA served as the TCR library source. Study conclusions and caveats: Clonotypes that were public and shared totalled approximately 2,800 in persistent patients versus approximately 970 in new patients.

Trimming shortened V by 0 bases and J by 7 bases, and 18 bases separated the two germline ends. Germline V gene data show CDR1 as DFQATT and CDR2 as SNEGSKA (reference sequence). This CDR3 is built from 15 residues. These data also formed part of another study, on T cells in Graves' hyperthyroidism and ophthalmopathy. Turning to that study: Uncontrolled infection, other autoimmune disease, pregnancy or lactation led to exclusion.

The specimen was peripheral blood mononuclear cells (PBMCs), collected at new diagnosis, from a patient treated with antithyroid drugs. The sequence was obtained from a woman younger than 30 with Graves disease. This chain connects TRBV20-1 to TRBJ1-2; D gene uncertain. CDR3 in amino acids: CSARDFGHLLAGYTF. CDR3 DNA sequence: TGCAGTGCTAGAGATTTCGGGCACCTTCTAGCTGGCTACACCTTC.